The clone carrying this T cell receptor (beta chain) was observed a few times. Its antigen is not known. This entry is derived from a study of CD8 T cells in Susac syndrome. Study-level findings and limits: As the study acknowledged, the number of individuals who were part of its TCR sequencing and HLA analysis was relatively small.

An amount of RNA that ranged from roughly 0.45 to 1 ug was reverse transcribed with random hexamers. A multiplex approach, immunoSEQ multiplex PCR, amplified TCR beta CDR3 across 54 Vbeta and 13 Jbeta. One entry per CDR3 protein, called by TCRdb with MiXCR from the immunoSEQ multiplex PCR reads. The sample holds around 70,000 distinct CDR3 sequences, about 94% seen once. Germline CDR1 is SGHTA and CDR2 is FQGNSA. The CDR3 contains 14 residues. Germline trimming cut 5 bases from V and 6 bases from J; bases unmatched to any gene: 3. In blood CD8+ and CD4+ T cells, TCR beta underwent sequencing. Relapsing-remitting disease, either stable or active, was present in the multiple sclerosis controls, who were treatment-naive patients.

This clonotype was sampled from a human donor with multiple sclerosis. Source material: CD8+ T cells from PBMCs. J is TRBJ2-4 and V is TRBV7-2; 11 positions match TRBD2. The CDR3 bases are TGTGCCAGCAGCCGCGGGACTAGCGGAAACATTCAGTACTTC. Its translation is CASSRGTSGNIQYF.